This paragraph covers one TCR beta chain sequence. No antigen is known for it. The length of the CDR3 is 14 residues. CDR1 is SQVTM, CDR2 ANQGSEA, per germline. The ends were cut back, 1 base at V and 2 bases at J, with 10 bases in the middle. Sample-barcoded 5' priming and a J-beta primer mix drove a second PCR of about 7 to 12 cycles. Unique molecular identifiers of 12 random nucleotides labeled each cDNA. TCRdb reanalysed the 5' RACE reads using MiXCR and keeps one entry per CDR3 protein. The sample lists 780,000 or so distinct CDR3 sequences, roughly 56% occurring once. This specimen comes from a study of blood T cells in healthy people across ages. Study information: Template switching caught about one barcoded beta molecule for each two T cells. Study-wide results and caveats: Roughly linear age-related decline in beta diversity appeared, significant by age about 37. CMV status of donors was unknown, possibly confounding expanded clonotype changes.

Sequenced: blood. This chain links TRBV29-1 with TRBJ2-3; no definite D call. The sequence was collected from a man aged 35 to 55 in good health. This chain's CDR3 is CSVEAMAHTDTQYF. DNA of the CDR3: TGCAGCGTTGAAGCTATGGCCCACACAGATACGCAGTATTTT.